What follows describes a single T cell receptor beta chain. The sample comes from a study of blood T cells in healthy people across ages. Using a J-beta primer mix together with a sample-barcoded 5' primer, a second PCR was run for about 6 to 11 cycles. TCRdb reprocessed the 5' RACE reads via MiXCR and lists one record per CDR3 protein. Here the sample spans roughly 1,800,000 distinct CDR3 sequences, around 50% being singletons. Sequencing input: blood. The receptor's source is a woman between 35 and 50 years old in good health.

The CDR3 spells CASSYSGGGLYNEQFF. The CDR3 DNA is TGTGCCAGCAGTTACTCGGGCGGGGGGTTATACAATGAGCAGTTCTTC. This chain joins TRBV6-7 and TRBJ2-1; TRBD2 matches 8 bases. TRBV6-7 is an open reading frame, and its role is uncertain. Germline trimming cut 0 bases from V and 4 bases from J; bases unmatched to any gene: 5. CDR3 length: 16 residues.